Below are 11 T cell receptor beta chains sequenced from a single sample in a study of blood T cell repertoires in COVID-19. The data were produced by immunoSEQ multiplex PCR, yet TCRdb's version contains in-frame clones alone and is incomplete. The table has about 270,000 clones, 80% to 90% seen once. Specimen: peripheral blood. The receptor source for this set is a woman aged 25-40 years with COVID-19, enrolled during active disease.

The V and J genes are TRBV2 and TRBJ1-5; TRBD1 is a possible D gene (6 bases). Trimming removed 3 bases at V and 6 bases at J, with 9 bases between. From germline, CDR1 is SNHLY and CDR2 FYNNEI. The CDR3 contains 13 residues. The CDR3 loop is CASSDGRGQPQHF. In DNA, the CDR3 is TGTGCCAGCAGTGACGGCAGGGGTCAGCCCCAGCATTTT.

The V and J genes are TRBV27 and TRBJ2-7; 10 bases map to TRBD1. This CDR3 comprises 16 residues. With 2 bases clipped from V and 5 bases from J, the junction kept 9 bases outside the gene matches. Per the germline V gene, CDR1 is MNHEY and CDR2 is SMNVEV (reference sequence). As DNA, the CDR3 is TGTGCCAGCAGTTTAGGGGTGGGACAGGGGTTCAACGAGCAGTACTTC. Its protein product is CASSLGVGQGFNEQYF.

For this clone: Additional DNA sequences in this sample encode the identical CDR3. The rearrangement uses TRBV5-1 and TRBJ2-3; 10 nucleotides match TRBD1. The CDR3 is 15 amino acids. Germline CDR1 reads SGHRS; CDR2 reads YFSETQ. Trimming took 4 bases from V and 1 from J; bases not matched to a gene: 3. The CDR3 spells CASSSGQGGTDTQYF. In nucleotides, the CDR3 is TGCGCCAGCAGCAGCGGACAGGGGGGCACAGATACGCAGTATTTT.

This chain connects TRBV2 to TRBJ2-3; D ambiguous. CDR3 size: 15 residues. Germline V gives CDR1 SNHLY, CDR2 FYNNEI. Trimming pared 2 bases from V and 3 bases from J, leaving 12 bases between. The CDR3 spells CASSEFLLKTDTQYF. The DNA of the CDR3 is TGTGCCAGCAGTGAATTTCTCCTAAAAACAGATACGCAGTATTTT.

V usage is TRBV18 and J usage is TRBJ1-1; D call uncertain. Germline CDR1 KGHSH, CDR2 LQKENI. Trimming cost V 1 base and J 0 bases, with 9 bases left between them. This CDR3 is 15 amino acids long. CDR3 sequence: CASSPQNRLNTEAFF. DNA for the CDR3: TGTGCCAGCTCACCACAGAACAGATTGAACACTGAAGCTTTCTTT.

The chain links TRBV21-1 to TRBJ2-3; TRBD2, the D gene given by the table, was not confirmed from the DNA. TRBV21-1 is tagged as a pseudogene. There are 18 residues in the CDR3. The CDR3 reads CASSKVTSGGRTTDTQYF. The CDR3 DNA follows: TGTGCCAGCAGCAAAGTAACTAGCGGGGGTCGGACCACAGATACGCAGTATTTT.

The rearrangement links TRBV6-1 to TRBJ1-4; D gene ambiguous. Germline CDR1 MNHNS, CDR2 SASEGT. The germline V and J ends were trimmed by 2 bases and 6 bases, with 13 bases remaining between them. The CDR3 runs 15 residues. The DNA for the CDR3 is TGTGCCAGCAGTGAATATGTTACCGGGGATGAAAAACTGTTTTTT. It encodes CASSEYVTGDEKLFF.

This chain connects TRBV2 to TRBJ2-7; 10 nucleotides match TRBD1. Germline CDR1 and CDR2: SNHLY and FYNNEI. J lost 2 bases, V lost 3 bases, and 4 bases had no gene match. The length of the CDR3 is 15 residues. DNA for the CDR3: TGTGCCAGCAGTGAGGGGGACAGGGGCCCCTACGAGCAGTACTTC. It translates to CASSEGDRGPYEQYF.

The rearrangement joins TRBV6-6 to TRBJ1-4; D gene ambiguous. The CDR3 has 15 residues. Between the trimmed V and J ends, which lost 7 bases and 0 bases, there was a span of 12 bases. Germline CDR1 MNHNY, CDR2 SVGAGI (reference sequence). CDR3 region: CASIQGDATNEKLFF. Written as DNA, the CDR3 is TGTGCCAGCATCCAAGGAGACGCAACTAATGAAAAACTGTTTTTT.

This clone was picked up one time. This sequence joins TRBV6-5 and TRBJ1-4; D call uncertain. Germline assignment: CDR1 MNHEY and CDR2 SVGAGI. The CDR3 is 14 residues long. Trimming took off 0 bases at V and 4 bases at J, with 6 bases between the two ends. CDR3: CASSYSFSNEKLFF. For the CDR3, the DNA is TGTGCCAGCAGTTACTCTTTCAGTAATGAAAAACTGTTTTTT.

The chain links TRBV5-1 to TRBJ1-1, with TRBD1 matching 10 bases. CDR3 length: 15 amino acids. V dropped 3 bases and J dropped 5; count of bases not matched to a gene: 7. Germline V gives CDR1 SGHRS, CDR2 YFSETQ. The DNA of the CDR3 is TGCGCCAGCAGCTCCCGACAGGGGGCAAGAACTGAAGCTTTCTTT. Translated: CASSSRQGARTEAFF. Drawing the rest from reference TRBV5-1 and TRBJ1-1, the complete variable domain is KAGVTQTPRYLIKTRGQQVTLSCSPISGHRSVSWYQQTPGQGLQFLFEYFSETQRNKGNFPGRFSGRQFSNSRSEMNVSTLELGDSALYLCASSSRQGARTEAFFGQGTRLTVV.